This T cell receptor beta chain was sequenced for a study of cytomegalovirus exposure and HLA in healthy donors. Overall study: Of all 400 or so donors who were genotyped, 75% to 90% belonged to the Caucasian-associated ancestry cluster.

The CDR3 length is 13 residues. CDR1 SEHNR and CDR2 FQNEAQ come from the germline V gene (reference sequence). Vbeta (60) and Jbeta (13) primers were used in the PCR. TCRdb's table, derived via immunoSEQ multiplex PCR, lists solely in-frame clones and lacks some. The sample lists 95,000 to 100,000 clones; 76% were seen once. This clone occurred a few times. At one of its ends the junction is not consistent with the germline gene, which may arise from a read error. The chain carries TRBV7-9 and TRBJ1-6, with no clear D. Sequenced sample: PBMCs. The clonotype comes from a middle-aged man in good health and CMV-seronegative. CDR3 bases: TGTTCCAGCAGCTTAGAAGCTAATTCCCCCCTCCACTTT. It is translated as CSSSLEANSPLHF.